These 22 T cell receptor beta chains originate from one sample sequenced in a study of blood T cell repertoires in COVID-19. The table came from immunoSEQ multiplex PCR; TCRdb's copy has only in-frame clones and leaves some out. The table lists tens of thousands of clones, around 67% of them singletons. Specimen: peripheral blood. Receptors were obtained from a woman in her sixties or seventies in a cohort sampled during active or convalescent COVID-19.

This clone was seen only a few times. J is TRBJ2-1 and V is TRBV19, with 7 bases fitting TRBD1. CDR3 length equals 15 residues. Germline CDR1 reads LNHDA; CDR2 reads SQIVND (reference sequence). The ends lost 6 bases at V and 0 bases at J; junction bases unmatched: 5. The CDR3 DNA reads as TGTGCCAGTAGCTCCGACAGGGACTCCTACAATGAGCAGTTCTTC. This gives the protein CASSSDRDSYNEQFF.

The count of this clone is one. This chain uses TRBV11-2 with TRBJ1-4; 8 nucleotides align to TRBD1. The CDR3 runs to 15 residues. Germline V gives CDR1 SGHAT, CDR2 FQNNGV. Losses at the gene ends were 1 base for V and 5 bases for J; bases not matched to a gene: 3. DNA for the CDR3: TGTGCCAGCAGCTTAGGGGGGACAGGCAATGAAAAACTGTTTTTT. This gives the protein CASSLGGTGNEKLFF. Full variable domain (remainder filled in from reference TRBV11-2 and TRBJ1-4): EAGVAQSPRYKIIEKRQSVAFWCNPISGHATLYWYQQILGQGPKLLIQFQNNGVVDDSQLPKDRFSAERLKGVDSTLKIQPAKLEDSAVYLCASSLGGTGNEKLFFGSGTQLSVL.

The gene calls are TRBV5-1 and TRBJ1-4; D is unclear. The CDR3 is 14 residues long. Germline-derived CDR1 and CDR2 are SGHRS and YFSETQ. The germline V and J ends were trimmed by 0 bases and 4 bases, with 7 bases remaining between them. DNA of the CDR3: TGCGCCAGCAGCTTGGTACCCAGTAATGAAAAACTGTTTTTT. This gives the protein CASSLVPSNEKLFF.

The chain joins TRBV5-4 to TRBJ1-2; D unresolved. Germline-derived CDR1 and CDR2 are SGHNT and YYREEE (reference sequence). CDR3 length equals 12 residues. V was shortened by 4 bases and J by 10 bases, with 14 bases between the two germline ends. Here the CDR3 reads CASSPAEEDYTF. The CDR3 DNA reads TGTGCCAGCAGCCCCGCCGAGGAGGACTACACCTTC. The variable domain in full, completed from reference TRBV5-4 and TRBJ1-2, reads ETGVTQSPTHLIKTRGQQVTLRCSSQSGHNTVSWYQQALGQGPQFIFQYYREEENGRGNFPPRFSGLQFPNYSSELNVNALELDDSALYLCASSPAEEDYTFGSGTRLTVV.

The chain recombines TRBV6-5 with TRBJ2-5, with D unresolved. Germline V gene sequence: CDR1 MNHEY, CDR2 SVGAGI. The CDR3 runs to 14 residues. Trimming cost V 8 bases and J 2 bases, with 15 bases left between them. CDR3 sequence: CASPVGALQETQYF. CDR3 bases: TGTGCCAGCCCCGTCGGAGCTTTACAAGAGACCCAGTACTTC.

The CDR3 nucleotides are TGCGCCAGCAGCCAAGATAGCGGGGGGGCTCAAGAGACCCAGTACTTC. Protein: CASSQDSGGAQETQYF. V is TRBV4-1 and J is TRBJ2-5, with TRBD2 matching 11 bases. Germline values: CDR1 MGHRA, CDR2 YSYEKL. The CDR3 is 16 amino acids. V shed 0 bases and J 2 bases; nucleotides not matched to a gene: 2.

V is TRBV6-6 and J is TRBJ2-7, with D possibly matching TRBD1 (6 bases). Germline CDR1 and CDR2: MNHNY and SVGAGI (reference sequence). The CDR3 runs to 15 residues. V lost 5 bases to trimming and J lost 5 bases, with 19 bases between them. The DNA of the CDR3 is TGTGCCAGCAGTGCGCCCGAGACAGGTGGCAACGAGCAGTACTTC. Translating it yields CASSAPETGGNEQYF.

V and J are TRBV19 and TRBJ2-4; the D gene is possibly TRBD2 (5 bases). CDR3 length: 17 amino acids. Germline-derived CDR1 and CDR2 are LNHDA and SQIVND (reference sequence). Trimming shortened V by 7 bases and J by 1 base, and 20 bases separated the two germline ends. CDR3 loop: CASTPMGDGLAKNIQYF. As DNA, the CDR3 is TGTGCCAGTACCCCCATGGGAGACGGTCTGGCCAAAAACATTCAGTACTTC.

The chain combines TRBV27 with TRBJ2-2; 8 positions agree with TRBD1. Trimming took 3 bases from V and 5 from J; bases not matched to a gene: 2. The CDR3 consists of 14 residues. Germline V gene lookup returns CDR1 MNHEY and CDR2 SMNVEV (reference sequence). The CDR3 is CASSFQGATGELFF. CDR3 in DNA: TGTGCCAGCAGTTTCCAGGGGGCAACCGGGGAGCTGTTTTTT.

The rearrangement uses TRBV7-3 and TRBJ2-1, with TRBD2 matching 7 bases. CDR1 is SGHTA and CDR2 is FQGTGA in the germline V gene. CDR3 length equals 16 residues. V shed 1 base, J shed 8 bases, and the junction held 11 bases outside the gene matches. This CDR3 reads CASSLNPNGGTDEQFF. The DNA for the CDR3 is TGTGCCAGCAGCTTAAATCCGAACGGGGGGACCGATGAGCAGTTCTTC.

This clone was seen a single time. V usage is TRBV27 and J usage is TRBJ1-2, with D tentatively TRBD1 (5 bases). Looked up from germline, CDR1 is MNHEY and CDR2 is SMNVEV (reference sequence). There are 12 residues in the CDR3. With 5 bases removed from V and 5 bases from J, the gap between germline ends came to 9 bases. This CDR3 is CASSAGGYGYTF. As DNA, the CDR3 is TGTGCCAGCAGTGCCGGGGGTTATGGCTACACCTTC.

The CDR3, as DNA: TGTGCCAGCAGCAACAGGGAAACTAACTATGGCTACACCTTC. It yields the protein CASSNRETNYGYTF. The V call is TRBV7-8, the J call TRBJ1-2; possibly TRBD1 for D (6 bases). Germline V gene data show CDR1 as SGHVS and CDR2 as FQNEAQ. The germline V and J ends were trimmed by 5 bases and 0 bases, with 10 bases remaining between them. The CDR3 is made up of 14 amino acids.

The chain uses TRBV7-6 and TRBJ2-7; maybe TRBD2 (5 bases). CDR3 length: 13 residues. Germline V gene sequence: CDR1 SGHVS, CDR2 FNYEAQ. V lost 3 bases and J 2 bases, leaving 8 bases between the germline ends. The CDR3, as DNA: TGTGCCAGCAGCTTGAGGGCCCCCTACGAGCAGTACTTC. Its translation is CASSLRAPYEQYF.

The V gene is TRBV3-1 (or the pseudogene TRBV3-2), the J gene TRBJ2-7; 10 bases agree with TRBD1. The ends lost 2 bases at V and 6 bases at J; junction bases unmatched: 10. The CDR3 runs 16 residues. From germline, CDR1 is LGHDT and CDR2 YNNKEL (reference sequence). The CDR3 nucleotides read TGTGCCAGCAGCCAAACCAGACAGGGGGCGCATTCCGAGCAGTACTTC. This codes for CASSQTRQGAHSEQYF.

This clone came up many times. J is TRBJ1-2 and V is TRBV3-1 (or the pseudogene TRBV3-2); 7 nucleotides align to TRBD1. Germline assignment: CDR1 LGHDT and CDR2 YNNKEL (reference sequence). V trimming: 1 base; J trimming: 4 bases; junction bases outside the gene matches: 9. The CDR3 is made up of 16 amino acids. CDR3 bases: TGTGCCAGCAGCCAAGTGCTCCACAGGGGCATCTATGGCTACACCTTC. Encoded protein: CASSQVLHRGIYGYTF.

This clone was seen repeatedly, ten times or more. This sequence joins TRBV4-1 and TRBJ1-5; D remains ambiguous. The CDR3 has 15 amino acids. Germline lookup yields CDR1 MGHRA and CDR2 YSYEKL. The V end lost 3 bases, the J end lost 0 bases, and 9 bases lay between the germline ends. The CDR3, as DNA: TGCGCCAGCAGCCAGTCCCCAGATAGCAATCAGCCCCAGCATTTT. Protein sequence: CASSQSPDSNQPQHF.

This clone occurred once. The rearrangement uses TRBV27 and TRBJ2-1, with TRBD1 matching over 9 bases. Germline CDR1 and CDR2: MNHEY and SMNVEV (reference sequence). The CDR3 sequence is 21 residues long. Losses at the gene ends were 1 base for V and 0 bases for J; bases not matched to a gene: 16. This CDR3 reads CASSLFPGQGLRSSSYNEQFF. As DNA, the CDR3 is TGTGCCAGCAGTTTATTCCCGGGACAGGGCTTGAGGTCGAGCTCCTACAATGAGCAGTTCTTC.

V is TRBV9 and J is TRBJ2-1; TRBD2 aligns across 14 bases. The CDR3 is 15 residues long. V dropped 0 bases and J dropped 10; count of bases not matched to a gene: 3. Germline V gene data show CDR1 as SGDLS and CDR2 as YYNGEE. In nucleotides, the CDR3 is TGTGCCAGCAGCGTAGAGGGACTAGCGGGGGTGGAGCAGTTCTTC. This sequence encodes CASSVEGLAGVEQFF.

This clone was found a few times. The chain carries TRBV27 and TRBJ2-3; D remains unclear. CDR1 MNHEY and CDR2 SMNVEV come from the germline V gene (reference sequence). This CDR3 comprises 13 residues. V dropped 0 bases and J dropped 2 bases, with 3 bases sitting between them. The chain's CDR3 is CASSLSATDTQYF. The CDR3, as DNA: TGTGCCAGCAGTTTATCGGCCACAGATACGCAGTATTTT.

This clone was counted only a few times. The genes are TRBV19 and TRBJ2-7; 7 nucleotides agree with TRBD1. V dropped 1 base and J dropped 5; count of bases not matched to a gene: 8. CDR1 LNHDA and CDR2 SQIVND come from the germline V gene (reference sequence). The CDR3 is 15 residues long. The DNA of the CDR3 is TGTGCCAGTAGTATAGGTCGACAGGGAAGGGACGAGCAGTACTTC. Amino acid sequence: CASSIGRQGRDEQYF.

V is TRBV18 and J is TRBJ2-7; weak D call: TRBD2 (5 bases). Deletions cut 2 bases from V and 0 bases from J, with 14 bases between. Germline CDR1 KGHSH, CDR2 LQKENI. The length of the CDR3 is 16 residues. The CDR3 reads CASSPNQASTSYEQYF. The CDR3 DNA follows: TGTGCCAGCTCACCAAATCAGGCTAGCACCTCCTACGAGCAGTACTTC.

The chain employs TRBV10-3 and TRBJ1-2; 10 bases map to TRBD1. The CDR3 sequence is 15 residues long. The germline gives CDR1 ENHRY, CDR2 SYGVKD. The trim removed 0 bases at V and 2 bases at J, leaving 0 bases unmatched. CDR3 DNA: TGTGCCATCAGTGAGTCGACAGGGGGCAACTATGGCTACACCTTC. This gives the protein CAISESTGGNYGYTF.